The T cell receptor (beta chain) described here comes from a study of molecular identifiers for immune sequencing clone quantification. The overall study: Replicate RNA came from about 20,000 or 100,000 naive CD8 cells and was split five ways, and four parts were sequenced.

Regarding the study as a whole: Same-barcode identical TCR molecules could make highly expanded clones look smaller than they are.

When naive CD8 T cells were sorted, they were gated as CD8+CD4-CCR7+CD45RA+. MiXCR, applied by TCRdb to the PCR reads, yields one record per CDR3 protein. The table includes 600,000 to 650,000 distinct CDR3 sequences, about 20% detected once. The CDR3 is 13 residues long. V lost 3 bases to trimming and J lost 3 bases, with 5 bases between them. Per germline, CDR1 LGHDT and CDR2 YNNKEL (reference sequence). Notes on this clonotype: Its antigen is still unknown.

This receptor was taken from a human donor in good health. Some libraries in this study had Jurkat cell RNA spiked in. The J gene is TRBJ2-2, the V gene TRBV3-1; D uncertain. Sequencing input: naive CD8+ T cells from blood, with Jurkat cell RNA spiked in. Subset denoted: FACS-sorted CD8+CD4-CCR7+CD45RA+ naive T cells. The CDR3 DNA sequence: TGTGCCAGCAGCCACATGGACACCGGGGAGCTGTTTTTT. Its protein is CASSHMDTGELFF. The full variable domain, its missing parts supplied by reference TRBV3-1 and TRBJ2-2, is DTAVSQTPKYLVTQMGNDKSIKCEQNLGHDTMYWYKQDSKKFLKIMFSYNNKELIINETVPNRFSPKSPDKAHLNLHINSLELGDSAVYFCASSHMDTGELFFGEGSRLTVL.